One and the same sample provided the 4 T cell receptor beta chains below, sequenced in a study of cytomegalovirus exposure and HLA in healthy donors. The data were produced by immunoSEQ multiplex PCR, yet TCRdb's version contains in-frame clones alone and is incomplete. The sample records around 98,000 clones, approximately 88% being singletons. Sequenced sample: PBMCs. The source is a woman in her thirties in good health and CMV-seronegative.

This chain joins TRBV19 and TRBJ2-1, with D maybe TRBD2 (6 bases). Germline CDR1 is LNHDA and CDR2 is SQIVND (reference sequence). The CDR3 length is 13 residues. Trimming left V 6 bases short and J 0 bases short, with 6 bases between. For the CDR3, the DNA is TGTGCCAGTAGCGGGAGCTCCTACAATGAGCAGTTCTTC. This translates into CASSGSSYNEQFF.

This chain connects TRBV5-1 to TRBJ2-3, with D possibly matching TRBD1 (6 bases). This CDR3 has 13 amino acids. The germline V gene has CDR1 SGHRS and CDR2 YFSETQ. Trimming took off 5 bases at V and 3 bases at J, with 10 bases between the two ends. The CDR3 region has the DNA TGCGCCAGCAGTTCACAGGGAACAGATACGCAGTATTTT. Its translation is CASSSQGTDTQYF.

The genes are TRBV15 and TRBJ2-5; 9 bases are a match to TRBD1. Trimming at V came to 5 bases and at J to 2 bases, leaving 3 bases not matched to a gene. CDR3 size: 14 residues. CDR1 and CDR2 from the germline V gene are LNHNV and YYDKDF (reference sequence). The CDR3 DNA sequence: TGTGCCACCAGCTTAGACAGGGGGCAAGAGACCCAGTACTTC. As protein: CATSLDRGQETQYF.

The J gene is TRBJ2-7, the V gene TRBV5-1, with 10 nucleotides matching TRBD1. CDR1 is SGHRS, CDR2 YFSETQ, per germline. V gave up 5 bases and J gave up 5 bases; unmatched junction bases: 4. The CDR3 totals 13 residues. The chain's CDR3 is CASRDRGINEQYF. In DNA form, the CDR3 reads TGCGCCAGCAGGGACAGGGGGATTAACGAGCAGTACTTC.